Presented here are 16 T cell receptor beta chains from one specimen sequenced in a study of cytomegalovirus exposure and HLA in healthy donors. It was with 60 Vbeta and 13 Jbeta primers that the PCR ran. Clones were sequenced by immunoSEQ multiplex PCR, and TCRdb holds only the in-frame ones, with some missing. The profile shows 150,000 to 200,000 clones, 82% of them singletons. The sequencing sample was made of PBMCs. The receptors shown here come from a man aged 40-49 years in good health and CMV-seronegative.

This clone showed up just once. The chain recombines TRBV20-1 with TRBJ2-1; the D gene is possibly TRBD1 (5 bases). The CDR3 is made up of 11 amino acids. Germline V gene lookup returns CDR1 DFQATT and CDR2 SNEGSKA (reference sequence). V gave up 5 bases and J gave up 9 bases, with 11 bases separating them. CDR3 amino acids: CSAATQGEQFF. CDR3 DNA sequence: TGCAGTGCTGCGACTCAGGGTGAGCAGTTCTTC.

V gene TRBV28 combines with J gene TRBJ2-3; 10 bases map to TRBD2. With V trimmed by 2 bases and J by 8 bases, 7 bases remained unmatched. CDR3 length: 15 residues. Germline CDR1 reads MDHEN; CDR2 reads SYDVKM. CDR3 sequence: CASSLSGGAGGTQYF. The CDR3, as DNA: TGTGCCAGCAGTTTAAGCGGGGGGGCCGGGGGTACGCAGTATTTT.

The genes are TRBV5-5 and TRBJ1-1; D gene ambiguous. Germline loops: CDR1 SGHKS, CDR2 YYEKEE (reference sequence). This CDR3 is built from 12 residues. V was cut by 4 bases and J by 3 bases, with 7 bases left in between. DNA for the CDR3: TGTGCCAGCAGCAACAGATACACTGAAGCTTTCTTT. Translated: CASSNRYTEAFF.

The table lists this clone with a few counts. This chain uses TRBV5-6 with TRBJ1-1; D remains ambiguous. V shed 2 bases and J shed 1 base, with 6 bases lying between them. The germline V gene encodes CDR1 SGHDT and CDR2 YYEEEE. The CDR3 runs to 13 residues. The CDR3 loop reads CASSFRQNTEAFF. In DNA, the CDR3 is TGTGCCAGCAGCTTTCGACAGAACACTGAAGCTTTCTTT.

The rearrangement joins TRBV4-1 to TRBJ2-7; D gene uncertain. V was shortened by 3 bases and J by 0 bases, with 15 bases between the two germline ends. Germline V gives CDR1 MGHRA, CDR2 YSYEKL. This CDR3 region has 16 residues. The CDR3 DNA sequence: TGCGCCAGCAGCCAGAGGTTAGGTGGCAGCTCCTACGAGCAGTACTTC. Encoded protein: CASSQRLGGSSYEQYF.

This chain's CDR3 is CASSLSSSSGNTIYF. CDR3 nucleotide sequence: TGTGCCAGCAGCTTATCATCGAGCTCTGGAAACACCATATATTTT. The J gene is TRBJ1-3, the V gene TRBV7-2; no clear D. The CDR3 length is 15 residues. Germline lookup yields CDR1 SGHTA and CDR2 FQGNSA. V lost 2 bases to trimming and J lost 0 bases, with 8 bases between them.

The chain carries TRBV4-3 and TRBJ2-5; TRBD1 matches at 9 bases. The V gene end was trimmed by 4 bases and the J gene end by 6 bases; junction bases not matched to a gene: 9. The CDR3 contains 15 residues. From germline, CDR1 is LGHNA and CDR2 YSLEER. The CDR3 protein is CASSLFWDRDKTQYF. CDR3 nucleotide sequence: TGCGCCAGCAGCCTTTTCTGGGACAGGGATAAGACCCAGTACTTC.

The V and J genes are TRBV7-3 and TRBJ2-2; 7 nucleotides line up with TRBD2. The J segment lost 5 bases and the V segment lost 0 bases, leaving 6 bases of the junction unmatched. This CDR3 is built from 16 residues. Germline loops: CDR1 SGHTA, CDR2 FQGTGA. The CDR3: CASSLTSGLGTGELFF. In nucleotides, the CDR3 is TGTGCCAGCAGCTTAACATCCGGACTAGGAACCGGGGAGCTGTTTTTT.

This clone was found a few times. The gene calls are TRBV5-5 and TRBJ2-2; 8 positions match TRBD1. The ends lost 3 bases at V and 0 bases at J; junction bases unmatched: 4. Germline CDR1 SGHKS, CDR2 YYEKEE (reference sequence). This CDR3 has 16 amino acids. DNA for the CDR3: TGTGCCAGCAGCTGGCCAGGGGGCCCGAACACCGGGGAGCTGTTTTTT. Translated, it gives CASSWPGGPNTGELFF.

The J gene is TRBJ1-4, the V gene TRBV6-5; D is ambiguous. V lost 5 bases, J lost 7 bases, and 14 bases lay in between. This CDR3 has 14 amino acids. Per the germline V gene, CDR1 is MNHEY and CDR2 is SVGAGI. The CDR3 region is CASSRGRSGEKLFF. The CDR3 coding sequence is TGTGCCAGCAGTCGCGGTAGGAGCGGTGAAAAACTGTTTTTT.

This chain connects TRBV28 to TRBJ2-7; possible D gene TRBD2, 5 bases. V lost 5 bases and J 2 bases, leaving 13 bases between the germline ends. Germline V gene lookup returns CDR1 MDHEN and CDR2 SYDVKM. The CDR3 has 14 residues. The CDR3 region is CASSQSPGTYEQYF. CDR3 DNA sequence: TGTGCCAGCAGTCAATCCCCGGGAACCTACGAGCAGTACTTC.

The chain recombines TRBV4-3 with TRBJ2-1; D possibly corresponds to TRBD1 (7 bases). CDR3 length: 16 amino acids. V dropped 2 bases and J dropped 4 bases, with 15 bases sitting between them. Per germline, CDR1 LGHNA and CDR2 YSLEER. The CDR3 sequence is CASSQLQGGLYNEQFF. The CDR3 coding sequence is TGCGCCAGCAGCCAATTGCAGGGGGGCCTATACAATGAGCAGTTCTTC.

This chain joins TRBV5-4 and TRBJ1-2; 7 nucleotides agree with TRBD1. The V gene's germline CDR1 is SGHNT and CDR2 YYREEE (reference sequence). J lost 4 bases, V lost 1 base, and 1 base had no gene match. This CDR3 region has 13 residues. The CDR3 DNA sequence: TGTGCCAGCAGCTTGAACAGGGGCTATGGCTACACCTTC. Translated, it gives CASSLNRGYGYTF.

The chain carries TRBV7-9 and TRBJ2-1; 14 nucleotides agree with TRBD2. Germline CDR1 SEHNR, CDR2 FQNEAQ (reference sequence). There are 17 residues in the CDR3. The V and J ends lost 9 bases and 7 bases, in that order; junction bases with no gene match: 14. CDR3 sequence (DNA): TGTGCCAGTCCGGGTCTCGGGACTAGCGGGAGCGTGAATGAGCAGTTCTTC. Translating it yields CASPGLGTSGSVNEQFF.

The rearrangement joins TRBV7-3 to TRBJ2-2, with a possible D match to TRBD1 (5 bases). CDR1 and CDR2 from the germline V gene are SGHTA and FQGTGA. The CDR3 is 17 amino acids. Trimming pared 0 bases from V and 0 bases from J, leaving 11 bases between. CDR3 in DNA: TGTGCCAGCAGCTTAACTTTGGGGCGCCCGAACACCGGGGAGCTGTTTTTT. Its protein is CASSLTLGRPNTGELFF.

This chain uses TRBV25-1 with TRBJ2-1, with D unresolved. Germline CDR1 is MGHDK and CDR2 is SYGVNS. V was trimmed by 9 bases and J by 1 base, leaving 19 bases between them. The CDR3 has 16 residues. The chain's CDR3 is CARAKKTVSSYNEQFF. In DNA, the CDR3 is TGTGCCAGAGCAAAGAAAACAGTGAGTTCCTACAATGAGCAGTTCTTC. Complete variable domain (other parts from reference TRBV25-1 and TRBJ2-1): EADIYQTPRYLVIGTGKKITLECSQTMGHDKMYWYQQDPGMELHLIHYSYGVNSTEKGDLSSESTVSRIRTEHFPLTLESARPSHTSQYLCARAKKTVSSYNEQFFGPGTRLTVL.